This TCR beta chain was captured in a study of early T cells in non-severe SARS-CoV-2 infection. Study-level information: Sequencing was performed on bulk RNA from unsorted whole blood, leaving chains unpaired. Study observations and caveats: Lookups in VDJdb leaned toward anti-spike CD8 responses and missed private and CD4 specificities.

Note on this clonotype: Its antigen is as yet unknown.

Tagging with unique molecular identifiers was applied to individual cDNA molecules. Each CDR3 protein gets one entry after TCRdb re-called the 5' RACE reads with MiXCR. The sample yields roughly 50,000 distinct CDR3 sequences, roughly 7.7% seen once. CDR3 length: 16 amino acids. CDR1 is SGHVS and CDR2 is FQNEAQ in the germline V gene. V shed 4 bases and J 7 bases; nucleotides not matched to a gene: 10. The clonotype was recovered from an adult who was a healthcare worker with PCR-confirmed SARS-CoV-2 infection or an uninfected control (not recorded which). J is TRBJ2-2 and V is TRBV7-8; 9 bases are shared with TRBD2. Sample: whole blood. The CDR3 spells CASSSPGLALNGELFF. CDR3 coding DNA: TGTGCCAGCAGCTCACCGGGACTAGCTTTGAACGGGGAGCTGTTTTTT.